The rows below give T cell receptor beta chains drawn from one sample of a study of regulatory T cells in long-lasting Graves disease. One entry per CDR3 protein results from TCRdb running MiXCR on the multiplex PCR reads. The data hold about 430,000 distinct CDR3 sequences, with around 20% observed a single time. Specimen: peripheral blood mononuclear cells (PBMCs), collected when the disease was refractory, from a patient treated with antithyroid drugs. The receptors were sampled from a female donor with Graves disease. Both conserved end residues are part of each CDR3. A D gene is named only where the DNA matches it firmly. Clone size is shown for a subset of rows, as once, few, many or a class of expanded clone.

>TRBV30|TRBJ1-2|many|-
TGTGCCTGGAGTGTATTACAGGGAGGAGGCTACACCTTC
CAWSVLQGGGYTF
>TRBV11-2|TRBJ1-4|-|-
TGTGCCAGCAGCTTAGAACAGGATGAAAAACTGTTTTTT
CASSLEQDEKLFF
>TRBV4-2|TRBJ1-5|few|-
TGTGCCAGCAGCCAAGGTACAGAGAATCAGCCCCAGCATTTT
CASSQGTENQPQHF
>TRBV10-3|TRBJ2-2|-|-
TGTGCCATCAGGGATGACACGAACACCGGGGAGCTGTTTTTT
CAIRDDTNTGELFF
>TRBV29-1|TRBJ1-2|many|-
TGCAGCGTTGCCGGCAACTATGGCTACACCTTC
CSVAGNYGYTF
>TRBV7-3|TRBJ2-5|many|TRBD2
TGTGCCAGCAGCTTACGCGGGGGTCACCAAGAGACCCAGTACTTC
CASSLRGGHQETQYF
>TRBV15|TRBJ1-2|many|TRBD1
TGTGCCACCAGCAGAGAGGCAGGGGGCTATGGCTACACCTTC
CATSREAGGYGYTF
>TRBV20-1|TRBJ1-1|many|-
TGCAGTGCTAGTGTGGGTCGACACCAAAACACTGAAGCTTTCTTT
CSASVGRHQNTEAFF
>TRBV28|TRBJ2-2|many|-
TGTGCCAGCAGTATCTACAAACCCGTTGGAGAAACCGGGGAGCTGTTTTTT
CASSIYKPVGETGELFF
>TRBV19|TRBJ1-6|-|TRBD1
TGTGCCAGTAGTATCGGTGTGGTCCGTGGGACAGGGGCATCACCCCTCCACTTT
CASSIGVVRGTGASPLHF
>TRBV20-1|TRBJ1-1|-|-
TGCAGTGCTCCTACCGCCTTATTTACGCCGAACACTGAAGCTTTCTTT
CSAPTALFTPNTEAFF